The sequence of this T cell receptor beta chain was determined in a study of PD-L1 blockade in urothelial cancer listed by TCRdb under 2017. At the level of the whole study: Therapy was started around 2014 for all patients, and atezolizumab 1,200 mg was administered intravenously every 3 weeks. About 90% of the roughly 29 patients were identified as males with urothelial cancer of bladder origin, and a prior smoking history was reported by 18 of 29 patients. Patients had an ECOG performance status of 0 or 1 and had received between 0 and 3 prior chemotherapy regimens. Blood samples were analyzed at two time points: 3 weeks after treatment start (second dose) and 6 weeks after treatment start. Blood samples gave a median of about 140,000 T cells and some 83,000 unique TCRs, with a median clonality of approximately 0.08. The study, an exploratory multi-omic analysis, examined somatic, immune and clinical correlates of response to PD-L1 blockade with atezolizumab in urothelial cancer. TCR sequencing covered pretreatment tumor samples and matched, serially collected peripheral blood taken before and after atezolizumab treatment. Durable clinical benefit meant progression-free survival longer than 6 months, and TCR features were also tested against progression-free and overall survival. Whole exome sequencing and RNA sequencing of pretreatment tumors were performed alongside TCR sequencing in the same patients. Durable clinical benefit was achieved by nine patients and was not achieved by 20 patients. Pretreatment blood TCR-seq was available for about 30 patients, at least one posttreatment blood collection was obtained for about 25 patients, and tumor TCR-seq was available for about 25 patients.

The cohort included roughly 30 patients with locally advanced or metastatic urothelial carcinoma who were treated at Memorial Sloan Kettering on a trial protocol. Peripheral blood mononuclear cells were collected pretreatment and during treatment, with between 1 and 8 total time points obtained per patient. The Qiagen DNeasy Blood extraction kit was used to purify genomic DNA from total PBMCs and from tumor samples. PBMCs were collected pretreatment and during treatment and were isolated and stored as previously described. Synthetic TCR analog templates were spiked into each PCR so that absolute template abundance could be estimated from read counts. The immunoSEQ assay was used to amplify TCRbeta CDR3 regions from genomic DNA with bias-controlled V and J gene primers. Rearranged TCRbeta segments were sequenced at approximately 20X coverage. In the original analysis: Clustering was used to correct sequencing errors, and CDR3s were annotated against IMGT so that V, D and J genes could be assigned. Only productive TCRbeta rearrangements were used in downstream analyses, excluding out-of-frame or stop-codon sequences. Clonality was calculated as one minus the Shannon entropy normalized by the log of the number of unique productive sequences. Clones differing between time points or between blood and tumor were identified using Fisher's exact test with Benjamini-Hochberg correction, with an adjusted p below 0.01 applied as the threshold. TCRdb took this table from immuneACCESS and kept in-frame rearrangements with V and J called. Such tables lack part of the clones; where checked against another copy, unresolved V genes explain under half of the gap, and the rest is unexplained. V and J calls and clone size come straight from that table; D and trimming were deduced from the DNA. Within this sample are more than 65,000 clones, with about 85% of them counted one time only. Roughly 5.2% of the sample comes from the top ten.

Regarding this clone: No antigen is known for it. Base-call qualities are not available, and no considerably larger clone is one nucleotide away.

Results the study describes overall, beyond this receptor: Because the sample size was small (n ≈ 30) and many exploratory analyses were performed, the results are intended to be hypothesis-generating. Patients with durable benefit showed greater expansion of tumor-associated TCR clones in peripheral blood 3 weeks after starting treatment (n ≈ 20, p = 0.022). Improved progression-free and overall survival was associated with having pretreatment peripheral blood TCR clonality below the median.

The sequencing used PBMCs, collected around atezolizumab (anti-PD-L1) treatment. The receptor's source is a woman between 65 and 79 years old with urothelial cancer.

The CDR3 region has the sequence CASSQGRLRGTGELFF. The DNA sequence follows: TGTGCCAGCAGCCAAGGTCGTTTGCGAGGCACCGGGGAGCTGTTTTTT. The chain is encoded by TRBV4-2 joined to TRBJ2-2; the D gene is unclear. From a lookup of the germline V gene, CDR1 and CDR2 are LGHNA and YNFKEQ. The CDR3 runs 16 amino acids, cysteine and phenylalanine included. Only CDR3 DNA is held: 48 bases, read in frame from base 1. Trimming removed 1 base from V and 4 bases from J, leaving 13 bases between the germline ends.